This T cell receptor beta chain derives from a study of blood T cell repertoires in COVID-19. Study details: COVID-19 samples, acute and convalescent, were from the United States, Italy and Spain. T cells, B-cell-depleted T cells, or PBMCs provided the cDNA or gDNA that served as material.

This CDR3 region has 14 residues. The V gene lost 0 bases and the J gene lost 6 bases, with 11 bases spanning the gap. Germline CDR1 and CDR2: MNHEY and SVGAGI. TCRdb's table, derived via immunoSEQ multiplex PCR, lists solely in-frame clones and lacks some. The table lists 93,000 or so clones, about nine tenths of them singletons. This TCR was sampled from a woman of 80 years or more in a cohort sampled during active COVID-19. The sequenced sample consisted of peripheral blood. This chain uses TRBV6-5 with TRBJ1-2; D not resolved. CDR3 DNA sequence: TGTGCCAGCAGTTACTCTTCCACAGCCAATGGCTACACCTTC. Amino acid sequence: CASSYSSTANGYTF.